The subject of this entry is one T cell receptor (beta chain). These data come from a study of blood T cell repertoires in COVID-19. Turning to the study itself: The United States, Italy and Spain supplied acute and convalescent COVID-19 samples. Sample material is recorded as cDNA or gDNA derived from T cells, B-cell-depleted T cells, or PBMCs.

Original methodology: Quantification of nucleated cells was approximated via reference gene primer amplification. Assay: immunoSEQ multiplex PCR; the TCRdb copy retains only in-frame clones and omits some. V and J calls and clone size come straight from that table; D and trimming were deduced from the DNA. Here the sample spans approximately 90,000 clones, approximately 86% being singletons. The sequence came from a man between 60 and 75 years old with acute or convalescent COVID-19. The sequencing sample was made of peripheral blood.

Here the CDR3 DNA reads TGTGCCAGCAGTGCAGGGACAGGGTCTTTGGGGCCCCAGCATTTT. This sequence encodes CASSAGTGSLGPQHF. The gene calls are TRBV2 and TRBJ1-5; TRBD1 matches at 9 bases. The V segment lost 4 bases and the J segment 9 bases; nucleotides outside the gene matches: 10. The V gene's germline CDR1 is SNHLY and CDR2 FYNNEI. The CDR3 is made up of 15 amino acids.